A selection of T cell receptor beta chains follows, all from one sample in a study of T-cell memory formation after mild COVID-19. TCRdb reprocessed the 5' RACE reads with MiXCR, giving one entry per CDR3 protein. The data contain approximately 390,000 distinct CDR3 sequences, around a sixth of them singletons. Sequencing was carried out using PBMCs or a T cell subset sorted from them (not recorded which). These TCRs come from a man aged 18 to 29 who had mild COVID-19 (a few samples of this study predate the infection). Cell type and time point are not known. CDR3s include the opening cysteine and the closing phenylalanine or tryptophan. A D gene is named only where the DNA matches it firmly. Part of the rows lack a size; the others show once, few, many or a class for expanded clones.

J	D	V	size	CDR3	DNA
TRBJ2-5	-	TRBV7-3	many	CASSFAQTETQYF	TGTGCCAGCAGCTTTGCGCAGACGGAGACCCAGTACTTC
TRBJ1-4	-	TRBV12-3/TRBV12-4	-	CASTPLAHATNEKLFF	TGTGCCAGCACCCCGTTGGCCCATGCAACTAATGAAAAACTGTTTTTT
TRBJ2-1	-	TRBV5-1	-	CASSLGHEQFF	TGCGCCAGCAGCTTGGGGCATGAGCAGTTCTTC
TRBJ1-2	TRBD1	TRBV20-1	-	CSALRGTLYGYTF	TGCAGTGCCCTCAGGGGGACTCTCTATGGCTACACCTTC
TRBJ2-1	-	TRBV12-3/TRBV12-4	-	CASSTDRATYNEQFF	TGTGCCAGCAGTACCGACCGGGCGACCTACAATGAGCAGTTCTTC
TRBJ2-1	-	TRBV10-2	many	CASSAGYVEQFF	TGCGCCAGCAGTGCTGGTTATGTTGAGCAGTTCTTC
TRBJ2-7	-	TRBV4-1	few	CASSHIGLSYEQYF	TGCGCCAGCAGCCACATTGGGTTGTCCTACGAGCAGTACTTC
TRBJ1-1	-	TRBV5-1	-	CASNDAGLGNTEAFF	TGCGCCAGCAATGACGCGGGGCTGGGGAACACTGAAGCTTTCTTT
TRBJ1-2	-	TRBV30	once	CACLRQYGYTF	TGTGCCTGTCTCAGACAGTATGGCTACACCTTC
TRBJ2-1	-	TRBV4-3	many	CASSQDIGDNEQFF	TGCGCCAGCAGCCAAGATATCGGGGACAATGAGCAGTTCTTC
TRBJ2-3	TRBD2	TRBV5-1	-	CASSLGLAGGMTDTQYF	TGCGCCAGCAGCCTGGGACTAGCGGGGGGGATGACAGATACGCAGTATTTT
TRBJ2-1	-	TRBV4-3	-	CASSPRLDSYNEQFF	TGCGCCAGCAGCCCCCGACTAGATTCCTACAATGAGCAGTTCTTC
TRBJ1-5	-	TRBV4-2	few	CASSSRSGDEYQPQHF	TGTGCCAGCAGCTCTCGGTCGGGGGACGAATATCAGCCCCAGCATTTT
TRBJ1-1	TRBD1	TRBV7-9	-	CASSYTTGANTEAFF	TGTGCCAGCAGCTATACAACAGGGGCGAACACTGAAGCTTTCTTT
TRBJ1-2	-	TRBV7-9	-	CASSLPDTGSYGYTF	TGTGCCAGCAGCCTACCTGACACCGGCTCCTATGGCTACACCTTC
TRBJ2-3	TRBD2	TRBV4-2	many	CASSQDPASSAGRADTQYF	TGTGCCAGCAGCCAAGATCCCGCTTCGTCCGCGGGGAGGGCAGATACGCAGTATTTT
TRBJ1-5	-	TRBV6-2/TRBV6-3	few	CASSTAQGIRNQPQHF	TGTGCCAGCAGCACTGCCCAGGGAATTCGGAATCAGCCCCAGCATTTT
TRBJ1-6	-	TRBV18	few	CASSPGSYSSPLHF	TGTGCCAGCTCACCAGGGTCGTACAGTTCACCCCTCCACTTT
TRBJ2-7	-	TRBV5-5	-	CASSGTGDPNEQYF	TGTGCCAGCAGCGGGACCGGGGACCCGAACGAGCAGTACTTC
TRBJ2-3	-	TRBV18	few	CASSPGDRDTQYF	TGTGCCAGCTCACCGGGTGATCGAGATACGCAGTATTTT